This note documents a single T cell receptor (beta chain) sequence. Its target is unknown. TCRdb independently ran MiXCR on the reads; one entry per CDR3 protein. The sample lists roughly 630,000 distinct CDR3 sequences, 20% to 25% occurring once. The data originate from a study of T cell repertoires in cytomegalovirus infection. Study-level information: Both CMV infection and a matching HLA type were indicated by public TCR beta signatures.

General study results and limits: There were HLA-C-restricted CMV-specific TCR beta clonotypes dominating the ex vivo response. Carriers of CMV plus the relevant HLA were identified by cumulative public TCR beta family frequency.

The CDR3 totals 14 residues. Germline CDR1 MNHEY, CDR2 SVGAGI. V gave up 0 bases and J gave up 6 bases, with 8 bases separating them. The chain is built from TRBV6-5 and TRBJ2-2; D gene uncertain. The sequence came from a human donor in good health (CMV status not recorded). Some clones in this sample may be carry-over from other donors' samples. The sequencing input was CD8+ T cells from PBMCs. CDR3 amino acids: CASSYSKPPGELFF. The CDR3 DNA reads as TGTGCCAGCAGTTACTCGAAGCCCCCCGGGGAGCTGTTTTTT.